A single sample is the source of the 28 T cell receptor beta chains below, sequenced in a study of shared clonotypes between healthy human individuals. Libraries were prepared by immunoSEQ multiplex PCR; TCRdb keeps only in-frame clonotypes and omits some of them. The sample includes hundreds of thousands of clones, 70% to 80% of them seen just once. Sequenced: PBMCs. These TCRs come from a middle-aged woman in good health. Some clones in this sample may be carry-over from other donors' samples.

This clone was seen a few times. The sample holds other DNA sequences that translate to the same CDR3. The V gene is TRBV2, the J gene TRBJ1-5; 7 bases are shared with TRBD1. CDR3 size: 13 residues. Germline trimming cut 11 bases from V and 2 bases from J; bases unmatched to any gene: 6. CDR1 is SNHLY, CDR2 FYNNEI, per germline. Here the CDR3 DNA reads TGTGCCGTTAACAGGGGCGGCAATCAGCCCCAGCATTTT. Protein sequence: CAVNRGGNQPQHF.

Comments on this clone: A far larger clone is a single base away, which makes a read error likely. The CDR3 does not end in the conserved phenylalanine or tryptophan, so this is likely a read error. The V gene is TRBV30, the J gene TRBJ1-5; a possible D gene is TRBD1 (5 bases). Trimming took 4 bases from V and 4 from J, leaving 11 bases between them. CDR3 size: 13 residues. Germline CDR1 is GTSNPN and CDR2 is SVGIG (reference sequence). CDR3 sequence (DNA): TGTGCCTGGAATATGGGGGGTAATCAGCCCCAGCATCTT. Translated: CAWNMGGNQPQHL.

The rearrangement links TRBV7-2 to TRBJ1-3; TRBD1 is a possible D gene (5 bases). Between the trimmed V and J ends, which lost 4 bases and 0 bases, there was a span of 13 bases. Per the germline V gene, CDR1 is SGHTA and CDR2 is FQGNSA. This CDR3 is 16 amino acids long. The CDR3 loop reads CASSSGDLYSGNTIYF. CDR3 sequence (DNA): TGTGCCAGCAGCTCCGGGGACCTGTACTCTGGAAACACCATATATTTT.

The chain uses TRBV9 and TRBJ2-2, with D uncertain. Germline V lookup: CDR1 SGDLS, CDR2 YYNGEE. This CDR3 spans 14 amino acids. The V end was cut by 3 bases, the J end by 5 bases, with 11 bases between. DNA for the CDR3: TGTGCCAGCAGCGCCAGTGGGGTAACCGGGGAGCTGTTTTTT. Residues: CASSASGVTGELFF.

The J gene is TRBJ2-7, the V gene TRBV28, with 8 bases aligning to TRBD1. This CDR3 comprises 15 residues. Per the germline V gene, CDR1 is MDHEN and CDR2 is SYDVKM. The trim removed 2 bases at V and 4 bases at J, leaving 7 bases unmatched. CDR3 nucleotides: TGTGCCAGCAGTTTAGAGTGGACAGGGACGTACGAGCAGTACTTC. Encoded protein: CASSLEWTGTYEQYF. The entire variable domain, with the rest obtained from reference TRBV28 and TRBJ2-7, is as follows: DVKVTQSSRYLVKRTGEKVFLECVQDMDHENMFWYRQDPGLGLRLIYFSYDVKMKEKGDIPEGYSVSREKKERFSLILESASTNQTSMYLCASSLEWTGTYEQYFGPGTRLTVT.

This chain connects TRBV29-1 to TRBJ2-7, with TRBD1 matching over 10 bases. V dropped 4 bases and J dropped 6; count of bases not matched to a gene: 3. In germline, CDR1 is SQVTM, CDR2 ANQGSEA. The CDR3 loop spans 12 amino acids. The CDR3 DNA sequence: TGCAGCGTTGGACAGGGGGCCCGCGAGCAGTACTTC. As protein: CSVGQGAREQYF.

The gene calls are TRBV4-1 and TRBJ1-1; 7 nucleotides line up with TRBD1. The CDR3 totals 18 residues. J lost 0 bases, V lost 1 base, and 11 bases had no gene match. Germline V gene sequence: CDR1 MGHRA, CDR2 YSYEKL. The DNA of the CDR3 is TGCGCCAGCAGCCAAGGACAGGGAGGCCCCACAGTGAACACTGAAGCTTTCTTT. The encoded protein is CASSQGQGGPTVNTEAFF.

In the case of this clone: Other DNA sequences within the sample encode an identical CDR3. The chain has TRBV28 and TRBJ2-7, with unresolved D. Trimming stripped 5 bases from V and 4 bases from J, with 6 bases between. CDR1 and CDR2 (germline): MDHEN, SYDVKM. The CDR3 runs 11 residues. The CDR3 DNA reads as TGTGCCAGCAGTAGTCTGTACGAGCAGTACTTC. Its protein product is CASSSLYEQYF. Looking up the rest from reference TRBV28 and TRBJ2-7 gives the full variable domain: DVKVTQSSRYLVKRTGEKVFLECVQDMDHENMFWYRQDPGLGLRLIYFSYDVKMKEKGDIPEGYSVSREKKERFSLILESASTNQTSMYLCASSSLYEQYFGPGTRLTVT.

This chain joins TRBV7-9 and TRBJ2-1, with 11 nucleotides matching TRBD2. The CDR3 sequence is 15 residues long. Germline CDR1 reads SEHNR; CDR2 reads FQNEAQ (reference sequence). V dropped 5 bases and J dropped 9; count of bases not matched to a gene: 9. CDR3 amino acids: CASSPISGRASEQFF. DNA for the CDR3: TGTGCCAGCAGCCCCATTAGCGGGAGGGCCTCTGAGCAGTTCTTC.

The chain is built from TRBV6-5 and TRBJ2-7; no clear D gene. The CDR3 runs 14 residues. Germline CDR1 and CDR2: MNHEY and SVGAGI. V shed 5 bases and J shed 2 bases, with 13 bases lying between them. The CDR3 DNA reads as TGTGCCAGCAGTACCCCGTTTCCTGCCTACGAGCAGTACTTC. It translates to CASSTPFPAYEQYF.

The chain recombines TRBV7-9 with TRBJ2-3; TRBD2 aligns across 14 bases. This CDR3 is built from 15 residues. CDR1 SEHNR and CDR2 FQNEAQ come from the germline V gene (reference sequence). V dropped 3 bases and J dropped 5; count of bases not matched to a gene: 1. CDR3 sequence (DNA): TGTGCCAGCAGCTTGGGACTAGCGGGGGAAGATACGCAGTATTTT. Its translation is CASSLGLAGEDTQYF. The full variable domain, in which reference TRBV7-9 and TRBJ2-3 provide the parts outside the CDR3, is DTGVSQNPRHKITKRGQNVTFRCDPISEHNRLYWYRQTLGQGPEFLTYFQNEAQLEKSRLLSDRFSAERPKGSFSTLEIQRTEQGDSAMYLCASSLGLAGEDTQYFGPGTRLTVL.

This chain connects TRBV6-1 to TRBJ1-2, with 8 bases that match TRBD1. There are 13 residues in the CDR3. V shed 5 bases and J 5 bases; nucleotides not matched to a gene: 4. From germline, CDR1 is MNHNS and CDR2 SASEGT. The CDR3 coding sequence is TGTGCCAGCAGTTTACAGGGGGGGTATGGCTACACCTTC. This encodes CASSLQGGYGYTF.

The chain couples TRBV29-1 to TRBJ2-5, with TRBD2 matching 9 bases. The CDR3 runs to 14 residues. Germline V gene data show CDR1 as SQVTM and CDR2 as ANQGSEA. J lost 5 bases, V lost 5 bases, and 9 bases had no gene match. CDR3: CSVSGASGMETQYF. The CDR3 DNA sequence: TGCAGCGTTTCTGGGGCTAGCGGGATGGAGACCCAGTACTTC.

The chain links TRBV5-1 to TRBJ1-4, with a possible D match to TRBD1 (6 bases). V gave up 4 bases and J gave up 4 bases, with 17 bases separating them. This CDR3 has 16 amino acids. The germline gives CDR1 SGHRS, CDR2 YFSETQ. CDR3 nucleotide sequence: TGCGCCAGCAGCCAGGGGCTTAGGGGGTATAATGAAAAACTGTTTTTT. It encodes CASSQGLRGYNEKLFF.

J is TRBJ2-7 and V is TRBV6-6, with TRBD1 identical over 10 bases. The CDR3 is 14 residues long. Germline V gene sequence: CDR1 MNHNY, CDR2 SVGAGI (reference sequence). Germline trimming cut 7 bases from V and 4 bases from J; bases unmatched to any gene: 7. CDR3 loop: CASNPGTGVYEQYF. The CDR3 DNA sequence: TGTGCCAGCAACCCGGGGACAGGGGTTTACGAGCAGTACTTC.

On this clone itself: A much larger clone lies a single base off, so this may be a read error. The J gene is TRBJ1-4, the V gene TRBV6-1; tentatively, D is TRBD1 (6 bases). V was trimmed by 6 bases and J by 5 bases, leaving 7 bases between them. Germline CDR1 MNHNS, CDR2 SASEGT. The CDR3 has 12 amino acids. Written as DNA, the CDR3 is TGTGCCAGCAGGCAGGGGAATGAAAAACTGTTTTTT. As protein: CASRQGNEKLFF.

The chain employs TRBV10-3 and TRBJ2-7, with 8 bases matching TRBD1. CDR1 ENHRY and CDR2 SYGVKD come from the germline V gene. V was pared by 10 bases and J by 0 bases, with 5 bases of the junction left unmatched. The length of the CDR3 is 13 residues. CDR3 loop: CATGQESSYEQYF. Written as DNA, the CDR3 is TGTGCCACGGGACAGGAGAGCTCCTACGAGCAGTACTTC.

The chain carries TRBV5-4 and TRBJ2-1, with 7 bases lining up with TRBD2. The CDR3 has 15 amino acids. Trimming removed 2 bases from V and 5 bases from J; junction bases left unmatched: 7. Germline V gene lookup returns CDR1 SGHNT and CDR2 YYREEE (reference sequence). The CDR3 sequence is CASSFGQGGNNEQFF. For the CDR3, the DNA is TGTGCCAGCAGCTTCGGGCAGGGAGGGAACAATGAGCAGTTCTTC.

The table lists this clone with a count of one. The genes are TRBV25-1 and TRBJ2-2; a weak D match, TRBD1 (5 bases). The CDR3 is 14 residues long. Germline V CDR1 and CDR2: MGHDK, SYGVNS. The DNA of the CDR3 is TGTGCTTCAACCCCCAGGGTTTGGACCGGGGAGCTGTTTTTT. Translation gives CASTPRVWTGELFF.

V usage is TRBV19 and J usage is TRBJ2-7; D call uncertain. This CDR3 is built from 14 residues. V was shortened by 6 bases and J by 2 bases, with 14 bases between the two germline ends. Germline lookup yields CDR1 LNHDA and CDR2 SQIVND (reference sequence). The CDR3 region is CASSFGSHPYEQYF. The DNA of the CDR3 is TGTGCCAGTAGCTTCGGGTCCCATCCCTACGAGCAGTACTTC.

This chain connects TRBV30 to TRBJ1-1; D remains ambiguous. Trimming removed 3 bases from V and 3 bases from J, with 11 bases in between. The CDR3 is made up of 13 amino acids. The germline CDR1 and CDR2 sequences are GTSNPN and SVGIG (reference sequence). CDR3 sequence reads: CAWSPDLDTEAFF. CDR3 sequence (DNA): TGTGCCTGGAGCCCCGATCTAGACACTGAAGCTTTCTTT. Based on the CDR3 plus reference TRBV30 and TRBJ1-1, the full variable domain is SQTIHQWPATLVQPVGSPLSLECTVEGTSNPNLYWYRQAAGRGLQLLFYSVGIGQISSEVPQNLSASRPQDRQFILSSKKLLLSDSGFYLCAWSPDLDTEAFFGQGTRLTVV.

V is TRBV28 and J is TRBJ2-7, with unresolved D. This CDR3 is built from 14 residues. V was trimmed by 2 bases and J by 3 bases, leaving 11 bases between them. Per the germline V gene, CDR1 is MDHEN and CDR2 is SYDVKM. DNA of the CDR3: TGTGCCAGCAGTTTACACTCCGATAACTACGAGCAGTACTTC. Translating gives CASSLHSDNYEQYF. The full variable domain, in which reference TRBV28 and TRBJ2-7 provide the parts outside the CDR3, is DVKVTQSSRYLVKRTGEKVFLECVQDMDHENMFWYRQDPGLGLRLIYFSYDVKMKEKGDIPEGYSVSREKKERFSLILESASTNQTSMYLCASSLHSDNYEQYFGPGTRLTVT.

This rearrangement joins TRBV5-4 to TRBJ2-5; 8 bases align to TRBD2. This CDR3 region has 14 residues. The J segment lost 9 bases and the V segment lost 1 base, leaving 8 bases of the junction unmatched. Germline CDR1 and CDR2: SGHNT and YYREEE (reference sequence). The CDR3 protein is CASSLSLAGSSQYF. The CDR3 coding sequence is TGTGCCAGCAGCTTGAGCTTAGCGGGATCTTCCCAGTACTTC. Variable domain in full (rest from reference TRBV5-4 and TRBJ2-5): ETGVTQSPTHLIKTRGQQVTLRCSSQSGHNTVSWYQQALGQGPQFIFQYYREEENGRGNFPPRFSGLQFPNYSSELNVNALELDDSALYLCASSLSLAGSSQYFGPGTRLLVL.

V and J are TRBV5-1 and TRBJ2-7; 8 bases align to TRBD2. Trimming took 3 bases from V and 3 from J; bases not matched to a gene: 5. The CDR3 has 14 residues. Per the germline V gene, CDR1 is SGHRS and CDR2 is YFSETQ. The DNA of the CDR3 is TGCGCCAGCAGCTACGGGGGGGAGAACTACGAGCAGTACTTC. It is translated as CASSYGGENYEQYF. Variable domain in full (rest from reference TRBV5-1 and TRBJ2-7): KAGVTQTPRYLIKTRGQQVTLSCSPISGHRSVSWYQQTPGQGLQFLFEYFSETQRNKGNFPGRFSGRQFSNSRSEMNVSTLELGDSALYLCASSYGGENYEQYFGPGTRLTVT.

CDR3 in amino acids: CASSPGTSGPYNEQFF. The DNA of the CDR3 is TGTGCCAGCAGCCCCGGGACTAGCGGACCCTACAATGAGCAGTTCTTC. V and J are TRBV7-9 and TRBJ2-1; 11 bases map to TRBD2. V trimming: 5 bases; J trimming: 2 bases; junction bases outside the gene matches: 5. The CDR3 runs to 16 residues. Germline V lookup: CDR1 SEHNR, CDR2 FQNEAQ (reference sequence).

The rearrangement uses TRBV20-1 and TRBJ2-3; D not resolved. CDR1 is DFQATT and CDR2 is SNEGSKA in the germline V gene (reference sequence). V dropped 3 bases and J dropped 4 bases, with 5 bases sitting between them. This CDR3 is built from 11 residues. Here the CDR3 DNA reads TGCAGTGCTAGTATCCCAGATACGCAGTATTTT. Its translation is CSASIPDTQYF.

The chain recombines TRBV29-1 with TRBJ2-1; 8 nucleotides match TRBD2. The germline gives CDR1 SQVTM, CDR2 ANQGSEA. This CDR3 comprises 12 residues. V shed 6 bases, J shed 9 bases, and the junction held 7 bases outside the gene matches. The CDR3 DNA is TGCAGCGTAAGTTTAGCGGGATCTGAGCAGTTCTTC. The encoded protein is CSVSLAGSEQFF.

V usage is TRBV28 and J usage is TRBJ2-1; TRBD1 or TRBD2 may be the D gene (6 bases each). V lost 5 bases and J lost 5, with 22 bases in between. The CDR3 spans 17 residues. CDR1 MDHEN and CDR2 SYDVKM come from the germline V gene. CDR3 DNA: TGTGCCAGCAGTACAGGAGGGGGTAGCGGCCCCAACAATGAGCAGTTCTTC. It codes for CASSTGGGSGPNNEQFF. The full variable domain, its missing parts supplied by reference TRBV28 and TRBJ2-1, is DVKVTQSSRYLVKRTGEKVFLECVQDMDHENMFWYRQDPGLGLRLIYFSYDVKMKEKGDIPEGYSVSREKKERFSLILESASTNQTSMYLCASSTGGGSGPNNEQFFGPGTRLTVL.